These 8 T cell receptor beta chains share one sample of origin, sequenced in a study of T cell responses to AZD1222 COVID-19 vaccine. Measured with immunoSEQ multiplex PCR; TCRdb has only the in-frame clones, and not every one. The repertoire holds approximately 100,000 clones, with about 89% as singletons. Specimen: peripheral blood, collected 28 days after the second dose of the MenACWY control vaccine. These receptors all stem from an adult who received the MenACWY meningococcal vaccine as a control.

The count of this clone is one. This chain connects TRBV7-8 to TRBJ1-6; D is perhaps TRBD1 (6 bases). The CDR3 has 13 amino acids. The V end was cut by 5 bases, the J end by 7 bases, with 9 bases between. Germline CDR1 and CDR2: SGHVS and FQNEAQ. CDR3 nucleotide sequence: TGTGCCAGCAGCCGGACAGTAAATTCACCCCTCCACTTT. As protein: CASSRTVNSPLHF.

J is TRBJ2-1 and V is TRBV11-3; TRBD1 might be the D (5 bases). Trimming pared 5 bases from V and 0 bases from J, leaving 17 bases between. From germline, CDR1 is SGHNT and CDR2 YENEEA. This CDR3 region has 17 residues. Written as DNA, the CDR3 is TGTGCCAGCAGCCCAACGGGCAGGGCGAGCTCCTACAATGAGCAGTTCTTC. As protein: CASSPTGRASSYNEQFF.

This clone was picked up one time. The CDR3 DNA sequence: TGTGCCAGCAGTATGGGGACAGGGGAACAAGAGACCCAGTACTTC. This translates into CASSMGTGEQETQYF. The rearrangement joins TRBV27 to TRBJ2-5; 10 bases map to TRBD1. The V segment lost 5 bases and the J segment 2 bases; nucleotides outside the gene matches: 5. The CDR3 loop spans 15 amino acids. Germline lookup yields CDR1 MNHEY and CDR2 SMNVEV (reference sequence).

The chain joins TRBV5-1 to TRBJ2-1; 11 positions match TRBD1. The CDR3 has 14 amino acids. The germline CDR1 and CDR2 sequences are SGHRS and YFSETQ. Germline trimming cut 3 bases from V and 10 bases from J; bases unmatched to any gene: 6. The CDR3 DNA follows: TGCGCCAGCAGCTCCAGGACAGGGGGCGACGAGCAGTTCTTC. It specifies CASSSRTGGDEQFF.

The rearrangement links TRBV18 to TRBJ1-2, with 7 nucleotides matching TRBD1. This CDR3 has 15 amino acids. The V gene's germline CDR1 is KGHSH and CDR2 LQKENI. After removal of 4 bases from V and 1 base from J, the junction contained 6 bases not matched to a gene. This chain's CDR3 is CASSLTGAHNYGYTF. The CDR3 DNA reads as TGTGCCAGCTCACTAACAGGGGCGCATAACTATGGCTACACCTTC.

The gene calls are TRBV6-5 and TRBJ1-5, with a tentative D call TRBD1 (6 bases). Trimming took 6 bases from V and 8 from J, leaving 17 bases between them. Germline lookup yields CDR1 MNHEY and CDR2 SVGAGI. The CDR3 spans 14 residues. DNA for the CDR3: TGTGCCAGCAGCGTTCTACAGGGAAGGGAGCCCCAGCATTTT. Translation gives CASSVLQGREPQHF.

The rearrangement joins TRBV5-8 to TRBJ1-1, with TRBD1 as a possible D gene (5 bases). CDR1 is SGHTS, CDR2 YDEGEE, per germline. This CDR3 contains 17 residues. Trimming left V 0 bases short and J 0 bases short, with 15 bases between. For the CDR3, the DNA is TGTGCCAGCAGCTTGGAAAGGGGCTTCGCCATGAACACTGAAGCTTTCTTT. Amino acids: CASSLERGFAMNTEAFF.

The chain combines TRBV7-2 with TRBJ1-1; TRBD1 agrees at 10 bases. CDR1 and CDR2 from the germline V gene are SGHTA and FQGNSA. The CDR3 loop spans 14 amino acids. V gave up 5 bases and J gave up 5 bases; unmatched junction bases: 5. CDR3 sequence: CASSTRQGATEAFF. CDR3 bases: TGTGCCAGCAGCACCCGACAGGGGGCAACTGAAGCTTTCTTT.